This T cell receptor (beta chain) was recovered during a study of T cell clones after liver transplantation. Study-wide background: Blood was drawn pre-transplant, before withdrawal, and after full or failed withdrawal.

Concerning this clone itself: Antigen specificity is unknown.

General study results and limits: Migration into the graft, not deletion, may explain lost graft donor-reactive T cells.

The repertoire was sequenced with immunoSEQ multiplex PCR; TCRdb's copy has only in-frame clones and lacks some. This sample has roughly 80,000 clones, with less than 85% found just once. CDR3 length equals 15 residues. V was clipped by 5 bases and J by 8 bases, with 21 bases between them. Germline loops: CDR1 MDHEN, CDR2 SYDVKM. The source is a human patient who received a liver transplant. The T cells may come from the graft donor. V is TRBV28 and J is TRBJ1-2; D not certain. The specimen comprised CD4+ T cells from blood, sampled at the 22-month timepoint. This CDR3 reads CASSTSPGPWRGYTF. CDR3 nucleotides: TGTGCCAGCAGTACCTCTCCGGGCCCATGGCGGGGCTACACCTTC.